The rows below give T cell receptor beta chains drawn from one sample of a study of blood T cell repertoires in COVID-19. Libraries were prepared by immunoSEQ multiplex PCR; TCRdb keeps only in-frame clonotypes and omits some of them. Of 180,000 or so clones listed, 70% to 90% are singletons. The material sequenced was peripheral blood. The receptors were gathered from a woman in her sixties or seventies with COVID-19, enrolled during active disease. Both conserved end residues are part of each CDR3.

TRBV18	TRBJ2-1	CASSPGAAYNEQFF
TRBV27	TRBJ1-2	CASSSPGRNYGYTF
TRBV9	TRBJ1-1	CASSPRTGARAFF
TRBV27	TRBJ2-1	CASSYRVASGSFNEQFF
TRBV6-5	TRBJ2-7	CASTKKAGGREQYF
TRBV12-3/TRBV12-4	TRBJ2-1	CASSFLDSNEQFF
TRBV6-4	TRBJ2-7	CASTLHRLYEQYF
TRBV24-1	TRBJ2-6	CATSDPGTSGANVLTF
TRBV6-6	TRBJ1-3	CASSPLSGSGNTIYF
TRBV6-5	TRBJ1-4	CASSLRMAHEKLFF
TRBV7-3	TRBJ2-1	CASSFSQTSKNEQFF
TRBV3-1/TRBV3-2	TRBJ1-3	CASSFYSGNTIYF
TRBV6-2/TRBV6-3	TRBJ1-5	CASSSTGQGSNQPQHF
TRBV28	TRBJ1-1	CASSLEEGSGLGTEAFF
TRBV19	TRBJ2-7	CASSILRGDEQYF
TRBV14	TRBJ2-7	CASSHGTGPPYYEQYF
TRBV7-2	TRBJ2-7	CASSRSGNFHEQYF
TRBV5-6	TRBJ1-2	CASSRTGMGGYTF
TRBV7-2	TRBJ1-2	CASSLVGRGRGSNYGYTF
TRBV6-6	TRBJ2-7	CASSYSTVTYEQYF
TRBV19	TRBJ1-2	CASSPDRWAYGYTF
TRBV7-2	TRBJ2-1	CASSSPGRRNEQFF
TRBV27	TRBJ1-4	CASSPPGQGFSTNEKLFF
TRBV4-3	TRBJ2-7	CASSPYKNYEQYF
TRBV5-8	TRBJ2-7	CASSLFDRGKDEQYF
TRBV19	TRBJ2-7	CASTPDRGRSYEQYF
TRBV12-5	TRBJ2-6	CASGLWLAGWSSGANVLTF
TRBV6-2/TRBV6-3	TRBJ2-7	CASSFLPSGLEGSSYEQYF
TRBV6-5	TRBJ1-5	CASTRRTADQPQHF
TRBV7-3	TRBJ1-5	CASSALQGNQPQHF
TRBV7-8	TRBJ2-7	CASSLAFAGDSYEQYF
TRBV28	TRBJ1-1	CASSFRGGAFF
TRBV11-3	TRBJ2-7	CASSRISGEPYEQYF
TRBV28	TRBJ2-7	CASSFRGGGYEQYF
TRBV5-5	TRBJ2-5	CASSLYLNVAGGWQETQYF
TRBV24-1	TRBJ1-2	CATSAGPTGYGYTF
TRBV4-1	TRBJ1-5	CASSEETNSNQPQHF
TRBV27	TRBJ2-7	CASSYGTGGFEQYF
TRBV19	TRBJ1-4	CASSLQLNEKLFF
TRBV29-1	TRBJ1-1	CSAVRGIGDTEAFF
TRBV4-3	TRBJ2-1	CASSHTGTGAGEQFF
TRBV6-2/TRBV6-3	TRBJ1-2	CASSATPYGYTF
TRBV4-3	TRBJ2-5	CASSPLAGEETQYF
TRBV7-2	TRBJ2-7	CASSWGTGVYEQYF
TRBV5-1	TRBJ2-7	CASSWNPGQNYEQYF
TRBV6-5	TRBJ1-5	CASGETGRKAQHF
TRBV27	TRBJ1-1	CASTTPGYTEAFF
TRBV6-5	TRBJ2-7	CASSYSTREGYEQYF
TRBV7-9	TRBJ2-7	CASSLTWENLYEQYF
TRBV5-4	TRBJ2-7	CASSALGQSYEQYF
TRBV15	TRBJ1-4	CATSSTQKGVSEKLFF
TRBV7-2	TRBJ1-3	CASSHPGQGNTIYF
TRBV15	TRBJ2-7	CATSTYQDGAYEQYF
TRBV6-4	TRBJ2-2	CASRRLAGGSNTGELFF